The 8 T cell receptor beta chains reported below all come from one sample, sequenced in a study of CD8+CD57+ T cells in acquired aplastic anemia. CDR3 and TCR beta VDJ profiling relied on genomic DNA as the template. TCRdb re-called the reads through MiXCR, storing one row per CDR3 protein. The profile shows more than 150,000 distinct CDR3 sequences, about 47% of them singletons. Sequencing input: sorted CD4+, CD8+, or CD8+CD57+ T cells (not recorded which) from PBMCs. These receptors were taken from a human donor in good health.

At least ten counts were recorded for this clonotype. V and J are TRBV20-1 and TRBJ1-2; weak D call: TRBD1 (6 bases). Trimming stripped 7 bases from V and 4 bases from J, with 13 bases between. Germline CDR1 reads DFQATT; CDR2 reads SNEGSKA (reference sequence). The CDR3 is 12 residues long. The CDR3 loop is CSGLVRGYGYTF. In nucleotides, the CDR3 is TGCAGTGGTCTGGTCAGGGGCTATGGCTACACCTTC.

Only a few counts were recorded for this clonotype. V and J are TRBV7-8 and TRBJ1-2; unclear D gene. CDR1 SGHVS and CDR2 FQNEAQ come from the germline V gene. This CDR3 comprises 12 residues. V was clipped by 5 bases and J by 7 bases, with 11 bases between them. CDR3 sequence: CASSLTEGGYTF. In nucleotides, the CDR3 is TGTGCCAGCAGCCTTACTGAAGGTGGCTACACCTTC.

The chain's CDR3 is CASSRIGQGSSYEQYF. The CDR3 region has the DNA TGCGCCAGCAGCAGAATAGGACAGGGGAGCTCCTACGAGCAGTACTTC. This chain joins TRBV5-1 and TRBJ2-7, with 9 nucleotides matching TRBD1. The CDR3 has 16 amino acids. Looked up from germline, CDR1 is SGHRS and CDR2 is YFSETQ. V lost 4 bases and J lost 0; bases outside the gene matches: 8.

This clonotype was found a few times. The V gene is TRBV18, the J gene TRBJ1-1; 8 bases map to TRBD1. The CDR3 is 13 residues long. The germline gives CDR1 KGHSH, CDR2 LQKENI. The J segment lost 5 bases and the V segment lost 3 bases, leaving 2 bases of the junction unmatched. The CDR3 DNA follows: TGTGCCAGCTCACCGACAGGGGCTACTGAAGCTTTCTTT. This gives the protein CASSPTGATEAFF.

This chain links TRBV7-9 with TRBJ1-2, with D hard to call. Trimming removed 1 base from V and 1 base from J, with 10 bases in between. Germline-derived CDR1 and CDR2 are SEHNR and FQNEAQ (reference sequence). CDR3 length: 15 residues. In nucleotides, the CDR3 is TGTGCCAGCAGCTTAGATACAGATCGTAACTATGGCTACACCTTC. Protein product: CASSLDTDRNYGYTF.

The gene calls are TRBV5-6 and TRBJ2-7; 7 positions agree with TRBD1. The CDR3 is 14 residues long. CDR1 and CDR2 (germline): SGHDT, YYEEEE. Trimming removed 2 bases from V and 3 bases from J; junction bases left unmatched: 5. The CDR3 loop is CASSFRQGYYEQYF. Here the CDR3 DNA reads TGTGCCAGCAGCTTCCGACAGGGATACTACGAGCAGTACTTC.

This clonotype was counted many times. V is TRBV3-1 and J is TRBJ2-7, with 12 bases that match TRBD2. The V segment lost 6 bases and the J segment 5 bases; nucleotides outside the gene matches: 5. The CDR3 is 14 residues long. CDR1 LGHDT and CDR2 YNNKEL come from the germline V gene (reference sequence). The CDR3 sequence: CASRTSGSNHEQYF. CDR3 DNA sequence: TGTGCCAGCAGGACTAGCGGGAGCAACCACGAGCAGTACTTC.

Details on this clonotype: This could be a read error, since a much larger clone is one nucleotide away. The rearrangement links TRBV5-6 to TRBJ2-7; D is undetermined. Trimming took off 1 base at V and 2 bases at J, with 10 bases between the two ends. CDR3 length: 14 amino acids. Germline loops: CDR1 SGHDT, CDR2 YYEEEE. The CDR3 loop reads CASSLRGSAYEQYF. CDR3 bases: TGTGCCAGCAGCTTGCGTGGGTCTGCCTACGAGCAGTACTTC. Full variable domain (missing parts from reference TRBV5-6 and TRBJ2-7): DAGVTQSPTHLIKTRGQQVTLRCSPKSGHDTVSWYQQALGQGPQFIFQYYEEEERQRGNFPDRFSGHQFPNYSSELNVNALLLGDSALYLCASSLRGSAYEQYFGPGTRLTVT.